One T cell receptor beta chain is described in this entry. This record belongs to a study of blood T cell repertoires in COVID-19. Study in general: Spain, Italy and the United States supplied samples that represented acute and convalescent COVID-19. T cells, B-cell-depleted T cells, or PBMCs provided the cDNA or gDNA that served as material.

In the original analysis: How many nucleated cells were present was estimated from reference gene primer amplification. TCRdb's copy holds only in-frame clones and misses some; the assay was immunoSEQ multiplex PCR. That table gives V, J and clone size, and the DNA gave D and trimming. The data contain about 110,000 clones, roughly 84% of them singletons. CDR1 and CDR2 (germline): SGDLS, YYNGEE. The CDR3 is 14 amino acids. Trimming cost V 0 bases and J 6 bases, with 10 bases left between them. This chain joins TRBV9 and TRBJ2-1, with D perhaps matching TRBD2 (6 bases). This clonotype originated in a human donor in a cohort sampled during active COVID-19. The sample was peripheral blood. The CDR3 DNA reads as TGTGCCAGCAGCGTAGGTGGGAGGCCCAATGAGCAGTTCTTC. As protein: CASSVGGRPNEQFF.